This T cell receptor beta chain was obtained from a study of cytomegalovirus exposure and HLA in healthy donors. The study, taken as a whole, reports: According to the study, 160 or so TCR beta chains were cytomegalovirus-associated. Trimming of TCR beta V- and J-genes showed a link, identified in a later analysis, to a missense DCLRE1C variant.

With regard to this clone: Its target is unknown.

PCR used 60 Vbeta primers and 13 Jbeta primers. Repertoires were generated with immunoSEQ multiplex PCR, while TCRdb's copy carries only in-frame clones and drops some. The sample holds under 50,000 clones, about 66% seen once. This CDR3 contains 13 residues. V lost 5 bases and J lost 3, with 11 bases in between. The germline gives CDR1 GTSNPN, CDR2 SVGIG (reference sequence). The V call is TRBV30, the J call TRBJ1-5; D gene unclear. This receptor was obtained from a man aged 45-65 years in good health and CMV-seropositive. Sequences were obtained from PBMCs. In nucleotides, the CDR3 is TGTGCCTGGGATAACAGCATCAATCAGCCCCAGCATTTT. Translated, it gives CAWDNSINQPQHF. Combining the CDR3 with reference TRBV30 and TRBJ1-5 gives the whole variable domain SQTIHQWPATLVQPVGSPLSLECTVEGTSNPNLYWYRQAAGRGLQLLFYSVGIGQISSEVPQNLSASRPQDRQFILSSKKLLLSDSGFYLCAWDNSINQPQHFGDGTRLSIL.